The sequence of this T cell receptor (beta chain) was determined in a study of T-cell memory formation after mild COVID-19. Findings and caveats of the study: Researchers report contracting CD4+ clones mostly in CM and EM, with CD8+ clones in EMRA.

There are many counts of this clonotype. Antigen specificity is unknown. Trimming stripped 0 bases from V and 5 bases from J, with 6 bases between. Per germline, CDR1 SGHRS and CDR2 YFSETQ. CDR3 length equals 12 residues. From 5'RACE with constant-segment primers came TCR alpha and TCR beta cDNA libraries that carried sample barcodes and UMIs. A single record per CDR3 protein comes from TCRdb applying MiXCR to the 5' RACE reads. Here the sample spans about 270,000 distinct CDR3 sequences, around 15% being singletons. V and J are TRBV5-1 and TRBJ2-7; no clear D. The TCR was taken from a man between 18 and 29 years old who had mild COVID-19 (a few samples of this study predate the infection). Cell type and time point are not known. Sequencing input: PBMCs or a T cell subset sorted from them (not recorded which). In DNA form, the CDR3 reads TGCGCCAGCAGCTTGGCCATCGACGAGCAGTACTTC. Translated, it gives CASSLAIDEQYF.